These T cell receptor beta chains were read from a single sample in a study of T cell changes during pregnancy in multiple sclerosis. Sequencing was performed with immunoSEQ multiplex PCR; in TCRdb, only in-frame clones are kept and a portion is missing. This table has over 60,000 clones, around 92% appearing once. The sequences come from peripheral blood, collected in the third trimester of pregnancy. These receptors came from a female donor in good health, enrolled as a control in a pregnancy study. Both conserved end residues are trimmed from each CDR3. Fields, in order: V gene, J gene, CDR3 protein.

TRBV2	TRBJ1-5	ASSRTVNSNQPQH
TRBV5-1	TRBJ1-1	ASSLRGDTEAF
TRBV18	TRBJ1-1	ASSPPRGTEAF
TRBV6-5	TRBJ1-1	ASRYRDRGKNTEAF
TRBV7-2	TRBJ1-3	ASSPTGINSGNTIY
TRBV19	TRBJ2-1	ASSPLTSGRPNEQF
TRBV15	TRBJ2-2	ATSGWAEVTGELF
TRBV6-1	TRBJ1-2	ASTLTENYGYT
TRBV27	TRBJ2-1	ASSLSLAGAGEQF
TRBV6-7	TRBJ2-7	ASKGAGKSTEQY
TRBV4-2	TRBJ2-3	ASSLRLAGEDTQY
TRBV19	TRBJ1-1	ASSIRPDTAEAF
TRBV6-4	TRBJ2-2	ASSAGTGTTGELF
TRBV6-5	TRBJ1-6	ATRRGHNSPLH
TRBV5-1	TRBJ2-1	ASSLSSGQQF
TRBV27	TRBJ1-6	ASSQGSSYNSPLH
TRBV4-3	TRBJ1-2	ASSPRQGISGYGYT
TRBV5-1	TRBJ2-7	ASSWGQGSSIAYEQY
TRBV27	TRBJ2-1	ASQGAGSRTDEQF
TRBV10-1	TRBJ2-7	ATGTGVGEQY
TRBV21-1	TRBJ1-1	ASSKALGQHWRTNTEAF
TRBV27	TRBJ2-1	ASSLRRDGYNEQF
TRBV11-2	TRBJ1-3	ASSAARRGNTIY
TRBV29-1	TRBJ2-3	SVEAWGIGGDSTDTQY
TRBV5-1	TRBJ2-1	ASSAGKQGIYNEQF
TRBV19	TRBJ2-2	ASSSLAGFTGELF
TRBV6-1	TRBJ1-2	ASSEGTGAFYGYT
TRBV27	TRBJ2-7	ASSKGQTYEQY
TRBV16	TRBJ2-2	ASEPVAGNTGELF
TRBV5-1	TRBJ2-2	ASSPGTANTGELF
TRBV27	TRBJ1-2	ASSPRQGGNGYT